This T cell receptor beta chain was identified during a study of blood T cell repertoires in COVID-19. Study in general: Collection of acute and convalescent COVID-19 samples took place in the United States, Italy and Spain. T cells, B-cell-depleted T cells, or PBMCs supplied cDNA or gDNA.

This CDR3 region has 13 residues. Trimming pared 7 bases from V and 5 bases from J, leaving 14 bases between. Looked up from germline, CDR1 is MNHEY and CDR2 is SVGAGI. Original methodology: Researchers report that nucleated cell counts were estimated from reference gene primer amplification. Clones were sequenced by immunoSEQ multiplex PCR, and TCRdb holds only the in-frame ones, with some missing. V, J and clone size are those of that table, while D and trimming were read from the DNA. The table records roughly 110,000 clones, 88% of them present only once. This rearrangement joins TRBV6-5 to TRBJ1-1; D call uncertain. The sequence derives from a woman in her seventies who had recovered from COVID-19. Sequences were obtained from peripheral blood. The CDR3, as DNA: TGTGCCAGCACGGCCGCGGTTTCGACTGAAGCTTTCTTT. Translation: CASTAAVSTEAFF.